The sequence of this TCR beta chain was determined in a study of T cell responses to AZD1222 COVID-19 vaccine. The repertoire was sequenced with immunoSEQ multiplex PCR; TCRdb's copy has only in-frame clones and lacks some. Of 70,000 or so clones detected, around 78% appear once; the ten largest clones hold 25%. Comments on this clone: The target antigen is unknown.

Whole-study findings and limits: Baseline seropositives among AZD1222 recipients totaled only 5 to 7.

V dropped 4 bases and J dropped 0 bases, with 15 bases sitting between them. The CDR3 has 16 residues. Germline V gene data show CDR1 as MNHNS and CDR2 as SASEGT. The chain uses TRBV6-1 and TRBJ1-2; D perhaps matches TRBD1 (6 bases). The sample was peripheral blood, taken 28 days after the second AZD1222 dose. The sequence was obtained from an adult who received the AZD1222 COVID-19 vaccine. CDR3 sequence (DNA): TGTGCCAGCAGTGTGGGAGGGACACCAGCTAACTATGGCTACACCTTC. Protein sequence: CASSVGGTPANYGYTF.